The source of this T cell receptor (beta chain) is a study of cytomegalovirus exposure and HLA in healthy donors (dated by TCRdb to the late 2010s). About the study as a whole: According to an earlier analysis of 587 of the donors, some 180 million T cells yielded 120 million or so unique TCR beta sequences and roughly 280 Gb of sequence data. Genome-wide SNP genotypes for about 65% of the 666 donors were used in a later genetic analysis, which treated that subset as a discovery cohort. A separate validation cohort of 100 to 150 different subjects was used in addition to the approximately 640-subject first cohort. In an earlier analysis of roughly 580 of the donors, high-throughput TCR beta sequencing was used to judge whether each TCR beta V gene segment behaved as functional or pseudogenic. Every discovery cohort repertoire had been produced on one sequencing platform. The study used immunosequencing to profile the T cell repertoires of approximately 630 subjects and linked those repertoires to cytomegalovirus serostatus. Several DR-DQ haplotypes were treated as single units for association and clustering because of strong linkage in the cohort. A later analysis re-analyzed previously published TCR beta repertoires from 666 donors and added high-resolution HLA genotyping to study TCR occurrence patterns. Alongside the repertoire data, information on donor age, sex, ethnicity and CMV serostatus was compiled. The later analysis used no new phenotypic data to find candidate immune exposures, relying instead on TCR beta sequences and their occurrence across donors. To predict cytomegalovirus infection status, the study brought together high-throughput TCR immunosequencing, statistical association of individual TCRs with disease status, and machine learning. HLA typing covered class I and class II loci at four-digit resolution. The number of donors typed differed by locus, with roughly 620-630 for A, B, C, DRB1 and DQB1, over 500 for DQA1, about 610 for DPA1, and 400 to 490 for DPB1. The study was designed to test whether signatures of past pathogen exposure could be identified by cataloging public T cell receptors. Of the roughly 410 genotyped donors, 81% were placed in the genetic ancestry cluster associated with self-reported Caucasian donors. Among some 410 genotyped donors of the cohort, an average of approximately 250,000 unique TCR beta nucleotide sequences were sequenced per donor, roughly a sixth of them non-productive. An early release covering roughly 640 HLA-typed donors comprised about 300 gigabases of sequencing data and around 85 million unique TCR sequences. Results and caveats for the whole study, not just this receptor: V-gene and J-gene trimming of TCR beta chains was associated with a missense DCLRE1C variant in a later genetic analysis, and the association was replicated in an independent cohort. The cohort was sequenced for TCR beta chains only, and without alpha or paired-chain data the features that could be detected were limited. A cluster of highly shared sequence variants was judged likely to be a technical artifact of the sequencing pipeline. The study gave a list of about 150 TCR beta chains associated with cytomegalovirus. Some IMGT-functional V segments, including TRBV6-2 and TRBV6-3, could not be distinguished by the 87-base-pair reads and were therefore excluded. In a later analysis, TCR association rates were found to vary across HLA loci, with the most associated TCRs seen for DRB1 alleles and the fewest for HLA-C alleles. When HLA alleles, especially DR and DQ, strongly co-occurred, TCR associations were difficult to assign to individual alleles. The only immune exposure information available for the cohort was CMV serostatus. According to a later analysis, most CMV-associated TCR beta chains appeared to be HLA-restricted, and the HLA associations seemed to be driven largely by CMV exposure. Specific HLA alleles were associated with 15,000 to 20,000 TCR beta sequences at a false discovery rate of 0.05 in a later analysis. Because counts were too low, around 18 rarely observed V segments, including chromosome 9 orphons, were left out of the earlier analysis of approximately 500 of the donors. Broadly in line with IMGT annotations, most TCR beta V segments showed up in productive rearrangements about 87% or about 30% of the time in an earlier analysis of approximately 600 of the donors. Three of the identified cytomegalovirus-associated TCR beta chains were confirmed in vitro to be specific for cytomegalovirus antigens. A later analysis found that HLA-associated TCR beta chains were more clonally expanded and had lower generation probabilities than equally common non-associated chains. Linkage disequilibrium might explain the correlated functional status among segregating V segments, but an unknown experimental factor could not be excluded. Cytomegalovirus status was reported to be diagnosed by the classifier with high specificity and sensitivity in both the original and validation cohorts. A later analysis reported that several top co-occurrence clusters appeared linked to parvovirus B19, influenza, CMV and Epstein-Barr virus. While some public TCRs were present in many individuals, most TCR sequences turned up only very rarely across donors. Compared with the 666-donor mean, donors in an Asian-associated ancestry cluster had fewer N-insertions in productive TCRs, according to a later genetic analysis. The presence/absence analyses assumed that sequencing depth was roughly uniform across donors, and that assumption may not be true. HLA typing was unavailable for some donors at each locus, so association tests used only the typed subset. The authors suggested that the approach could potentially be generalized to other disease states and immunological phenotypes. A further reported finding was that TCR beta sequences accurately predicted the HLA-A and HLA-B alleles for most subjects in the first cohort.

This clone was observed a handful of times. The antigen this receptor binds is unknown. Base qualities are missing; no much larger clone stands one base away. The library was made by the immunoSEQ multiplex PCR assay. A mixture of 60 forward primers for TCR Vbeta segments and 13 reverse primers for TCR Jbeta segments was used in the multiplex PCR. A multiplex PCR assay on genomic DNA amplified the CDR3 region of rearranged TCR beta genes. The amplified TCR beta libraries were sequenced on the Illumina HiSeq System as 87-base-pair reads. The paper's data handling went like this. A later analysis counted about 76 million unique TCR beta chains across the 500 to 850 repertoires, and about 10 million of these chains were shared by at least two donors. Raw reads were error-corrected and collapsed into unique sequences by a nearest-neighbor algorithm in which closely related sequences were merged to remove PCR and sequencing errors. Alignment of CDR3 sequences to IMGT reference sequences was used to assign V, D and J gene segments. For a sequence to be retained, at least a six-nucleotide match to both a V gene segment and a J gene segment was required. A rearrangement counted as productive if the CDR3 had no stop codons and remained in frame with V and J, and every other rearrangement counted as non-productive. Following IMGT convention, CDR3 was defined as the stretch from the second conserved V-encoded cysteine up to the conserved J-encoded phenylalanine. Sequences without an unambiguous match to a single V gene segment were excluded from the earlier analysis of almost 600 of the donors. In an earlier analysis of about 590 of the donors, a V segment was called functional when productive rearrangements were above 56.7%, and segregating when the standard deviation between donors exceeded 5%. To diagnose cytomegalovirus status from the catalog of TCR beta chain sequences, a statistical classification framework was built. A later analysis assigned V and J genes by comparing TCR nucleotide sequences with IMGT/GENE-DB human TR gene sequences. The TCRdist pipeline was used in a later analysis to assign CDR3 sequences and most-parsimonious VDJ recombination scenarios. In a later analysis, each TCR beta chain was defined by its CDR3 amino acid sequence together with its V-gene family, and reads lacking a unique V-gene family were excluded. As a way to deal with suspected cross-contamination and a sequencing artifact, a later analysis dropped under 600 nucleotide sequences that were highly shared and had low generation probability. A later analysis calculated a clonal expansion index for each public chain from normalized within-repertoire ranks of inferred template counts. In a later analysis, generation probabilities were computed with a VDJ recombination model fitted to out-of-frame rearrangements, and the resulting probabilities were checked against IGoR. In a later analysis, TCR-TCR, TCR-HLA and TCR-CMV co-occurrence was scored with hypergeometric tests, and a repertoire-size bias correction was applied to TCR pairs. In a later analysis, false discovery rates were estimated by permuting HLA or CMV assignments 20 times. In a later analysis, co-occurring TCRs were grouped using DBSCAN, with TCRdist sequence similarity added in when clustering inside HLA-allele-positive subsets. Repertoires with fewer than 30,000 or more than 120,000 public chains, plus five repertoires with anomalous nucleotide sharing, were excluded from co-occurrence clustering. The clones in this table, taken by TCRdb from immuneACCESS, are in-frame only. Not every clone is retained; where verified, under half of the shortfall comes from an unresolved V gene, and the cause of the rest is unknown. The D gene and trimming were derived from the DNA, and the V and J assignments and clone size from that table. The sample table records about 140,000 clones; roughly 9.8% of these occur just once. Roughly 2% of the sample comes from the top ten.

The cohort was made up of 500 to 800 healthy bone marrow donors. At the time of sampling, all cohort members were nominally healthy, though unrecorded immune exposures were likely present. The donor tested CMV seronegative, placing the donor among the approximately 360 seronegative members of the cohort. Each donor provided a peripheral blood sample, and peripheral blood mononuclear cells were used for TCR beta sequencing. Genomic DNA was extracted from the blood cell samples with the Qiagen DNeasy Blood Extraction Kit. The germline V gene sets CDR1 to SNHLY and CDR2 to FYNNEI. For this chain, trimming is 4 bases at the V end and 0 bases at the J end, and the number of junction bases without a gene match is 5. The CDR3 has 18 amino acids, counting the end cysteine and phenylalanine. Left in the record is the CDR3 DNA by itself, 54 bases read in frame from the first base.

The V gene is TRBV2 and the J gene is TRBJ2-1, with 14 bases aligning to TRBD2. This receptor was obtained from a man aged 45-60 years in good health and CMV-seronegative. Sequenced sample: PBMCs. The nucleotide sequence reads TGTGCCAGCAGTGCTAGACTAGCGGGGGGGAGCTCCTACAATGAGCAGTTCTTC. Its protein is CASSARLAGGSSYNEQFF.